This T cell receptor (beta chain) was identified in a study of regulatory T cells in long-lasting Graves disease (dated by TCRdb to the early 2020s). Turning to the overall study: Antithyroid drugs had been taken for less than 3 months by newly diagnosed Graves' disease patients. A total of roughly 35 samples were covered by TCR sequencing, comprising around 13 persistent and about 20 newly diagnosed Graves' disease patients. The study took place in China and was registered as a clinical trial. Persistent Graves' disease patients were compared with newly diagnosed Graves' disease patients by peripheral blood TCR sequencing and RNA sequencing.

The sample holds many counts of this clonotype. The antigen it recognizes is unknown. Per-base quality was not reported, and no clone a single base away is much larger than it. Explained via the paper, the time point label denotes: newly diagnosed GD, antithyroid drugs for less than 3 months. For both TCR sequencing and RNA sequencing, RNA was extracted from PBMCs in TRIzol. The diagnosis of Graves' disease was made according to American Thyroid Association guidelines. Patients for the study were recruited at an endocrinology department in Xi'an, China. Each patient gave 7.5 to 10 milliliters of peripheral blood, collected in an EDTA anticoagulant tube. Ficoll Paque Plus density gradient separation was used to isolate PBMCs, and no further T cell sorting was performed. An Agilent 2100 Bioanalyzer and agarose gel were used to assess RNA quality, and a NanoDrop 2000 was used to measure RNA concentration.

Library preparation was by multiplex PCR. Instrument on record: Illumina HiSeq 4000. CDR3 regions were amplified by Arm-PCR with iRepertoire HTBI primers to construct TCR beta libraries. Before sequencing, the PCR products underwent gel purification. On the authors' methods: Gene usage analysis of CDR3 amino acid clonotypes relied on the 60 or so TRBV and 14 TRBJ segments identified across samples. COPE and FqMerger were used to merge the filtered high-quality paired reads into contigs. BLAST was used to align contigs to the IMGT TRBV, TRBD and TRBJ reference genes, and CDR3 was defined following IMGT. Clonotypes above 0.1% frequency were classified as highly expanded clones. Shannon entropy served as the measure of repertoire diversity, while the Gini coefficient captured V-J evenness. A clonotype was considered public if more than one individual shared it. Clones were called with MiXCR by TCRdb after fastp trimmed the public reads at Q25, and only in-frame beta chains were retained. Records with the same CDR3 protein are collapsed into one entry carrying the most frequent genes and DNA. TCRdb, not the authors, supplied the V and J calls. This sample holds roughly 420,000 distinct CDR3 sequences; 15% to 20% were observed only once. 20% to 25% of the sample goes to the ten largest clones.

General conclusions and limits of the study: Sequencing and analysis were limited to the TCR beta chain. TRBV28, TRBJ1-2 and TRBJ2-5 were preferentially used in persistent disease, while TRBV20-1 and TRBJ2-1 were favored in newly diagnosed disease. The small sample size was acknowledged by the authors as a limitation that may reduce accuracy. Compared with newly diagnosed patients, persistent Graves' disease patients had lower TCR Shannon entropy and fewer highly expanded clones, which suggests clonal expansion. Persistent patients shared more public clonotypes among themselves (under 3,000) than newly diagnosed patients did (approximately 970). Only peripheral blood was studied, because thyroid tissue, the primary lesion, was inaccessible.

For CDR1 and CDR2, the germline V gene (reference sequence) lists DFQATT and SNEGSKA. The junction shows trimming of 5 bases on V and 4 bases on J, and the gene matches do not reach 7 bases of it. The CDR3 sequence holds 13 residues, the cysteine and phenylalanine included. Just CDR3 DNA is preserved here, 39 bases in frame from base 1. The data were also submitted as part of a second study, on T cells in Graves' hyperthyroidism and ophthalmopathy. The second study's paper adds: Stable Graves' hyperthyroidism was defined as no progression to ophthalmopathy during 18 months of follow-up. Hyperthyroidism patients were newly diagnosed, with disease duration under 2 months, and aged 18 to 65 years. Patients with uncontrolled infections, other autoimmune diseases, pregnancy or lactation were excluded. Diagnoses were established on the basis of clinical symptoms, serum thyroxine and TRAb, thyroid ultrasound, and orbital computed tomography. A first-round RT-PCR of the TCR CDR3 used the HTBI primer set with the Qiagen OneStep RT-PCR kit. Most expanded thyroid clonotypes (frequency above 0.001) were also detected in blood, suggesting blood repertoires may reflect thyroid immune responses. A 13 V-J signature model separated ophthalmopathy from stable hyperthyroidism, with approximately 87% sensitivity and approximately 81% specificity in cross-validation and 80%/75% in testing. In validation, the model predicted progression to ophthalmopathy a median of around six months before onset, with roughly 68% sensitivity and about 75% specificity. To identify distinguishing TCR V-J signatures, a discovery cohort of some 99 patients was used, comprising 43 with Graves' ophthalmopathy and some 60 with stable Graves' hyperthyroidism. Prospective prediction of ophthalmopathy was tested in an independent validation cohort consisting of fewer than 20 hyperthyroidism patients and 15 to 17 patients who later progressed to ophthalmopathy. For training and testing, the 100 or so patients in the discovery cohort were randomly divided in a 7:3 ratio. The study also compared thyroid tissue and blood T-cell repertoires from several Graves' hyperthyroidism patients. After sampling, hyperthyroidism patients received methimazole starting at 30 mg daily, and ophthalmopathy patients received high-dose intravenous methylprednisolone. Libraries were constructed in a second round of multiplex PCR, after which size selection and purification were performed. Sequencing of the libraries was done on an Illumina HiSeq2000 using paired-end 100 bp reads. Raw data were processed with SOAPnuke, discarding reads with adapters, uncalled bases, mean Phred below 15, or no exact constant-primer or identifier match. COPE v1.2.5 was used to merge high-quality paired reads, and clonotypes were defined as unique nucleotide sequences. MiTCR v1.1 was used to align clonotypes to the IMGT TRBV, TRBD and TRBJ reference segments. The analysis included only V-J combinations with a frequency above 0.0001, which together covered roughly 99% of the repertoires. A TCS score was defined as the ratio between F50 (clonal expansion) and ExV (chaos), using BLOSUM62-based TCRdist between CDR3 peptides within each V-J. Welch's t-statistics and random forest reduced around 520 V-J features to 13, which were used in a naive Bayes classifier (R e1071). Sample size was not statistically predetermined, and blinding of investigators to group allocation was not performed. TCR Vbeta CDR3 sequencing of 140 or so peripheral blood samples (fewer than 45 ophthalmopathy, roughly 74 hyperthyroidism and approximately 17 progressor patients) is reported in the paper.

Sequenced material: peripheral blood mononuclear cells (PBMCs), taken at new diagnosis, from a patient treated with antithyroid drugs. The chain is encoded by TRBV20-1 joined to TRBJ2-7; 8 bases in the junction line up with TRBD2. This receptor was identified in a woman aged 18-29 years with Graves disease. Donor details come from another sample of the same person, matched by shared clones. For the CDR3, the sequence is CSAPREGKYEQYF. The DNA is TGCAGTGCTCCCCGGGAGGGGAAATACGAGCAGTACTTC.